The clone carrying this T cell receptor (beta chain) was found a few times. No antigen is known for it. CDR1 and CDR2 from the germline V gene are SGHVS and FNYEAQ. The CDR3 spans 15 residues. Trimming removed 5 bases from V and 7 bases from J; junction bases left unmatched: 6. Specified treatment: roughly 11-day PBMC culture with coronavirus spike peptide pools or control peptides (ViraFEST assay). T cells were expanded with peptide pools, and expanded clonotypes were identified by TCR sequencing. The authors cultured approximately 2 million PBMCs per well with 9 to 10 IU/ml IL-2 and approximately 9 ug/ml peptide pools. The data stem from a study of vaccination and CD4 T cells after COVID-19. Sequencing of cultured CD4+ T cell DNA used the Oncomine TCR Beta short-read assay. TCRdb itself ran the PCR reads through MiXCR, one entry per CDR3 protein. Of under 25,000 distinct CDR3 sequences in the sample, 47% were seen once.

Sequenced input: cultured CD4+ T cells from blood. The J gene is TRBJ1-6, the V gene TRBV7-6, with 9 positions matching TRBD1. The clonotype comes from a human donor with COVID-19. CDR3: CASSQRTGENSPLHF. The CDR3 region has the DNA TGTGCCAGCAGCCAGAGGACAGGGGAGAATTCACCCCTCCACTTT.